This T cell receptor beta chain was observed in a study of cytomegalovirus exposure and HLA in healthy donors. The CDR3 consists of 15 residues. CDR1 is SGHNT, CDR2 YYREEE, per germline (reference sequence). Germline trimming cut 6 bases from V and 0 bases from J; bases unmatched to any gene: 4. PCR employed 60 Vbeta and 13 Jbeta primers. Generated by immunoSEQ multiplex PCR, the TCRdb table keeps only in-frame clones and is missing some. The sample includes fewer than 200,000 clones, approximately 81% of them seen just once. Whole-study findings and limits: HLA alleles were associated with around 17,000 TCR beta sequences in a later analysis at 0.05 false discovery rate. In an earlier analysis, in 587 donors, most V segments appeared productive either ~90% or ~30% of the time. What TCR beta sequences reportedly achieved was accurate prediction of HLA-A and HLA-B alleles in most subjects.

Notes on this clone: Its antigen is unknown.

The material sequenced was PBMCs. The J gene is TRBJ2-5, the V gene TRBV5-4; 11 nucleotides line up with TRBD2. The source of this sequence is a woman younger than 45 in good health and CMV-seronegative. The CDR3 spells CASKKGLADQETQYF. Written as DNA, the CDR3 is TGTGCCAGCAAGAAGGGACTAGCGGACCAAGAGACCCAGTACTTC.